This TCR beta chain was recovered during a study of T cell responses to AZD1222 COVID-19 vaccine. With regard to this clone: Its antigen is currently unknown.

Measured with immunoSEQ multiplex PCR; TCRdb has only the in-frame clones, and not every one. The data hold approximately 100,000 clones, with approximately 87% observed a single time. This CDR3 has 14 residues. V dropped 5 bases and J dropped 8; count of bases not matched to a gene: 7. Germline V CDR1 and CDR2: MNHEY, SMNVEV (reference sequence). Study outcomes and limitations: Two doses of AZD1222 preceded a rise in Spike-specific TCR breadth and depth. Nearly half of spike-specific TCRs reportedly target variant regions that are unmutated in the B.1.351 and B.1.1.7 variants. Clonal diversity was possibly underestimated, and white British individuals and females predominated among donors.

The clonotype comes from an adult who received the AZD1222 COVID-19 vaccine. The genes are TRBV27 and TRBJ2-1; 9 bases are a match to TRBD2. Sequencing was performed on peripheral blood, taken 28 days after the second AZD1222 dose. CDR3 nucleotide sequence: TGTGCCAGCAGTGTGCTAGCGGGACGGCATGAGCAGTTCTTC. This codes for CASSVLAGRHEQFF.